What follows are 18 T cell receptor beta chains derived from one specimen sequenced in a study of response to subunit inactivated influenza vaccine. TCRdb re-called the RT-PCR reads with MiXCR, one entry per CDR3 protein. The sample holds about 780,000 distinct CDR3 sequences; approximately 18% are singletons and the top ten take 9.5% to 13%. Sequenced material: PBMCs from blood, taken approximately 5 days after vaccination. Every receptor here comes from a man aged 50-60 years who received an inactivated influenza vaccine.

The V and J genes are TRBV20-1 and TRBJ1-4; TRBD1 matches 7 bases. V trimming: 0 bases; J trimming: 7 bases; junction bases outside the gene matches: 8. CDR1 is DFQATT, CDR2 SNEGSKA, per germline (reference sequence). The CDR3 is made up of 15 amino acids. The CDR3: CSARDATGAGEKLFF. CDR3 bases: TGCAGTGCTAGAGATGCAACAGGGGCAGGTGAAAAACTGTTTTTT.

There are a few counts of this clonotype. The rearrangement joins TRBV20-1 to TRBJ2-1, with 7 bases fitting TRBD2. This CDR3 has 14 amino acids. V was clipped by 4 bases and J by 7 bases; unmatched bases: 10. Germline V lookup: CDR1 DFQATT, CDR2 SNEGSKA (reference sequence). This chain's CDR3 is CSAISRAGRNEQFF. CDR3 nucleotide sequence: TGCAGTGCTATAAGTCGAGCGGGAAGAAATGAGCAGTTCTTC.

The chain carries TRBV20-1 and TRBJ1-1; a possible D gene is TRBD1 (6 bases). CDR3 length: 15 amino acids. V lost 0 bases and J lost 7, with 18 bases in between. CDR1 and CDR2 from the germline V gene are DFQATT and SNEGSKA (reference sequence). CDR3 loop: CSARDRGGATREAFF. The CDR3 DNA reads TGCAGTGCTAGAGATAGAGGGGGGGCAACCCGTGAAGCTTTCTTT.

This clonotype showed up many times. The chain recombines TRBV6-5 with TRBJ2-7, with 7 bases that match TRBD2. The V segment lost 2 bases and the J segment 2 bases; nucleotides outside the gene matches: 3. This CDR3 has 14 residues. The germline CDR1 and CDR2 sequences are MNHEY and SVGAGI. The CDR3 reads CASSYGGGTYEQYF. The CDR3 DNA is TGTGCCAGCAGTTACGGGGGAGGGACCTACGAGCAGTACTTC.

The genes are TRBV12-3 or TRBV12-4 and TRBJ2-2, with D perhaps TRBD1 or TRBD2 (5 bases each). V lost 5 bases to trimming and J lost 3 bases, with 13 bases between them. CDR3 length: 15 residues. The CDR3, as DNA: TGTGCCAGCAGTCAAAGCCAGGGAGACACCGGGGAGCTGTTTTTT. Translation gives CASSQSQGDTGELFF.

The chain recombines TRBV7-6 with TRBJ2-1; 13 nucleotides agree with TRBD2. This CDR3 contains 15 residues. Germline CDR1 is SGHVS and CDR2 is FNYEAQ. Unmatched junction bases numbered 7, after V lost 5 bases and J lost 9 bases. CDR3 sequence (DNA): TGTGCCAGCAGCCCCGGGACTAGCGGGAAGGCTGAGCAGTTCTTC. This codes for CASSPGTSGKAEQFF.

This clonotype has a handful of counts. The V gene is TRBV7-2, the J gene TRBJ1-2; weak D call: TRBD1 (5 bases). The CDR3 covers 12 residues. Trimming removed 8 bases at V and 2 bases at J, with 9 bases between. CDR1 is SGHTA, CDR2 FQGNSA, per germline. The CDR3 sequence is CASLGVNYGYTF. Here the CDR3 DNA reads TGTGCCAGCCTGGGGGTGAACTATGGCTACACCTTC.

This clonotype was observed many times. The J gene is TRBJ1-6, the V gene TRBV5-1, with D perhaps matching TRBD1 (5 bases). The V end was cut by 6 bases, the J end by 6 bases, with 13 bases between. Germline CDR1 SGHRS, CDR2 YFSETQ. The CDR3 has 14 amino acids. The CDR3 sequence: CASTRDATNSPLHF. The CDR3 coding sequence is TGCGCCAGCACCCGGGACGCCACTAATTCACCCCTCCACTTT.

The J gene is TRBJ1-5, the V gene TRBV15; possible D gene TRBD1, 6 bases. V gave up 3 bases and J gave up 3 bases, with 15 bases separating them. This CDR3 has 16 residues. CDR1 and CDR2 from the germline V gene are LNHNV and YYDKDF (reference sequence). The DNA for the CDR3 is TGTGCCACCAGCAGGACCGGGACACCGTACAATCAGCCCCAGCATTTT. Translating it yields CATSRTGTPYNQPQHF.

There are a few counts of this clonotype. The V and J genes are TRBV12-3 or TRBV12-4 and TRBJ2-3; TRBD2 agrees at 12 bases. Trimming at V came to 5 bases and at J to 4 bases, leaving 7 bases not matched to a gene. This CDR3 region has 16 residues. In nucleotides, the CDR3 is TGTGCCAGCAGTCTTCTAGCGGGAGGGGAGGCAGATACGCAGTATTTT. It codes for CASSLLAGGEADTQYF.

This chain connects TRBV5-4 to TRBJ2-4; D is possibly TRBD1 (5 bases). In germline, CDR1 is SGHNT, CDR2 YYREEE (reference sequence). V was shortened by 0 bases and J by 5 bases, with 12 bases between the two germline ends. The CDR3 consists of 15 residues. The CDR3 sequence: CASSLGQGFENIQYF. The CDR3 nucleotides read TGTGCCAGCAGCTTGGGTCAGGGCTTCGAAAACATTCAGTACTTC. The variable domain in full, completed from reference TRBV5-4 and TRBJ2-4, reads ETGVTQSPTHLIKTRGQQVTLRCSSQSGHNTVSWYQQALGQGPQFIFQYYREEENGRGNFPPRFSGLQFPNYSSELNVNALELDDSALYLCASSLGQGFENIQYFGAGTRLSVL.

CDR3 in DNA: TGTGCCAGCAGTCCGGTAGGACAGCCAGCCAAAAACATTCAGTACTTC. Its protein is CASSPVGQPAKNIQYF. V gene TRBV12-3 or TRBV12-4 combines with J gene TRBJ2-4, with D maybe TRBD1 (6 bases). This CDR3 region has 16 residues. Trimming removed 5 bases from V and 0 bases from J, with 14 bases in between.

The CDR3, as DNA: TGTGCCGTCCACCCCGGGGGCCCCACAGATACGCAGTATTTT. Residues: CAVHPGGPTDTQYF. This rearrangement joins TRBV10-3 to TRBJ2-3, with D perhaps given as TRBD1 or TRBD2 (6 bases each). Trimming took off 11 bases at V and 2 bases at J, with 17 bases between the two ends. The CDR3 contains 14 residues. Germline V gene sequence: CDR1 ENHRY, CDR2 SYGVKD.

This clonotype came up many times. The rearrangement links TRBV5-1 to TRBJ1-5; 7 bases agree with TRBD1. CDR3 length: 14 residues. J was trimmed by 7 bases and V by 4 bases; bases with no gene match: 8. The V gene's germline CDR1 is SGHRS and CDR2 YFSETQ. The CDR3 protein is CASSQGGDGQPQHF. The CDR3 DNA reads TGCGCCAGCAGCCAAGGGGGCGACGGACAGCCCCAGCATTTT. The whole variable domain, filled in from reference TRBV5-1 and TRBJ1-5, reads KAGVTQTPRYLIKTRGQQVTLSCSPISGHRSVSWYQQTPGQGLQFLFEYFSETQRNKGNFPGRFSGRQFSNSRSEMNVSTLELGDSALYLCASSQGGDGQPQHFGDGTRLSIL.

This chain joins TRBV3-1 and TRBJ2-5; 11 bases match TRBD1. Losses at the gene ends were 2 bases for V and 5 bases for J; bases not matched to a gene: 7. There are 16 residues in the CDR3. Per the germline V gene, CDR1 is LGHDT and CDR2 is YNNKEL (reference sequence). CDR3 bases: TGTGCCAGCAGCCAACCGGGACAGGGGGTTGGTGAGACCCAGTACTTC. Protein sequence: CASSQPGQGVGETQYF.

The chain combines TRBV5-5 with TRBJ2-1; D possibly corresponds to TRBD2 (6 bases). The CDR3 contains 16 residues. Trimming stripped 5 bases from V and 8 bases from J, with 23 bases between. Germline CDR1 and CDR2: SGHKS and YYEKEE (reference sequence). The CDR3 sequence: CASRNQLMEGIYEQFF. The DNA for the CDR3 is TGTGCCAGCAGGAACCAGCTTATGGAGGGTATCTATGAGCAGTTCTTC.

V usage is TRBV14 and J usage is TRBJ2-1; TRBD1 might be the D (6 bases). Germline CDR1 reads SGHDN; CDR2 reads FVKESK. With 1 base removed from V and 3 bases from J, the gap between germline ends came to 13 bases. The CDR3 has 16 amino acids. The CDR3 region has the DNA TGTGCCAGCAGCCAAGGAGGTAGGGGACACTACAATGAGCAGTTCTTC. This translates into CASSQGGRGHYNEQFF.

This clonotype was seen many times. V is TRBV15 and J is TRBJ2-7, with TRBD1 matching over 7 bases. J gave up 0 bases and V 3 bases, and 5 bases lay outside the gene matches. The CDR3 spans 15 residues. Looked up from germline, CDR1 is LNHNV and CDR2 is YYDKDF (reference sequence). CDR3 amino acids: CATSSAGQVSYEQYF. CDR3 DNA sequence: TGTGCCACCAGCAGTGCCGGACAGGTCTCCTACGAGCAGTACTTC.